This T cell receptor (beta chain) comes out of a study of T cell responses to AZD1222 COVID-19 vaccine. Whole-study results and caveats: After two AZD1222 doses, spike-specific TCR breadth and depth rose versus day 0. In a largely white British group with more females than males, clonal diversity was possibly underestimated. Of the AZD1222 recipients, only 5 to 7 were seropositive at baseline. At 160-218 and 743-854, vaccine-associated CD4 TCRs were dominant, and they spanned spike.

Germline values: CDR1 SGHKS, CDR2 YYEKEE (reference sequence). The CDR3 totals 16 residues. Trimming stripped 0 bases from V and 7 bases from J, with 16 bases between. Remarks on this clone: Its matching antigen is unknown.

Here immunoSEQ multiplex PCR was the method, and the copy in TCRdb shows in-frame clones only, minus some. The profile shows over 100,000 clones, 84% of them singletons. The chain carries TRBV5-5 and TRBJ2-2; D ambiguous. The TCR sequence derives from an adult in good health. The material was peripheral blood, obtained on day 0 of AZD1222 vaccination. CDR3 loop: CASSLVVWGRGGELFF. In nucleotides, the CDR3 is TGTGCCAGCAGCTTGGTGGTCTGGGGTAGAGGCGGGGAGCTGTTTTTT.